The 6 T cell receptor beta chains reported below all come from one sample, sequenced in a study of cytomegalovirus exposure and HLA in healthy donors. The repertoire was sequenced with immunoSEQ multiplex PCR; TCRdb's copy has only in-frame clones and lacks some. The table has a few hundred thousand clones, 75% to 95% seen once. Sequencing was carried out using PBMCs. The receptors derive from a woman aged 18-35 years in good health and CMV-seronegative.

This chain joins TRBV28 and TRBJ1-1; a possible D gene is TRBD1 (5 bases). The CDR3 covers 13 residues. CDR1 is MDHEN and CDR2 is SYDVKM in the germline V gene. Trimming left V 0 bases short and J 5 bases short, with 7 bases between. This chain's CDR3 is CASSLWGGTEAFF. The CDR3 nucleotides are TGTGCCAGCAGTTTATGGGGGGGGACTGAAGCTTTCTTT.

The V gene is TRBV19, the J gene TRBJ2-7; TRBD1 might be the D (6 bases). Trimming removed 4 bases from V and 4 bases from J, with 20 bases in between. CDR1 is LNHDA, CDR2 SQIVND, per germline (reference sequence). The CDR3 consists of 16 residues. CDR3 DNA: TGTGCCAGTAGTACTCTTCGTGGACAGAGAACTTACGAGCAGTACTTC. It is translated as CASSTLRGQRTYEQYF. The whole variable domain, remainder taken from reference TRBV19 and TRBJ2-7, is DGGITQSPKYLFRKEGQNVTLSCEQNLNHDAMYWYRQDPGQGLRLIYYSQIVNDFQKGDIAEGYSVSREKKESFPLTVTSAQKNPTAFYLCASSTLRGQRTYEQYFGPGTRLTVT.

The rearrangement joins TRBV5-1 to TRBJ2-1, with D tentatively TRBD2 (7 bases). The germline V gene has CDR1 SGHRS and CDR2 YFSETQ. This CDR3 is built from 15 residues. V dropped 2 bases and J dropped 9 bases, with 18 bases sitting between them. The CDR3 DNA is TGCGCCAGCAGCTTATCGGGGGGCCTGGGTAGTGAGCAGTTCTTC. Translated: CASSLSGGLGSEQFF.

V gene TRBV27 combines with J gene TRBJ2-7, with D perhaps matching TRBD1 (5 bases). Germline V CDR1 and CDR2: MNHEY, SMNVEV (reference sequence). The CDR3 is 12 residues long. With 3 bases removed from V and 5 bases from J, the gap between germline ends came to 8 bases. CDR3 sequence reads: CASSLSGNEQYF. The CDR3 coding sequence is TGTGCCAGCAGTTTGTCAGGGAACGAGCAGTACTTC.

The chain has TRBV20-1 and TRBJ2-1; D not resolved. Per the germline V gene, CDR1 is DFQATT and CDR2 is SNEGSKA (reference sequence). V was shortened by 5 bases and J by 9 bases, with 8 bases between the two germline ends. The CDR3 length is 10 residues. The CDR3 loop reads CSAEPPEQFF. The CDR3 DNA reads as TGCAGTGCTGAGCCTCCTGAGCAGTTCTTC.

The chain recombines TRBV11-2 with TRBJ2-2; D gene ambiguous. Deletions cut 5 bases from V and 1 base from J, with 11 bases between. Germline V gene data show CDR1 as SGHAT and CDR2 as FQNNGV. The CDR3 covers 15 residues. Written as DNA, the CDR3 is TGTGCCAGCAGCCCGACAACCGGGAACACCGGGGAGCTGTTTTTT. Its translation: CASSPTTGNTGELFF. Using reference TRBV11-2 and TRBJ2-2 for the parts outside the CDR3, the full variable domain is EAGVAQSPRYKIIEKRQSVAFWCNPISGHATLYWYQQILGQGPKLLIQFQNNGVVDDSQLPKDRFSAERLKGVDSTLKIQPAKLEDSAVYLCASSPTTGNTGELFFGEGSRLTVL.